This TCR beta chain originates from a study of beta chain features in type 1 diabetes. This clone has more than one count but fewer than ten. As every portion of the isolated RNA was reverse transcribed, the sequencing read expressed TCRB transcripts. Method: immunoSEQ multiplex PCR; TCRdb's copy keeps in-frame clones and lacks some. The repertoire has roughly 290,000 clones, around 7.8% of them found once; the top ten carry 1%. Purity of each sorted population was above 98%. Trimming pared 4 bases from V and 9 bases from J, leaving 10 bases between. CDR3 size: 12 residues. Germline V CDR1 and CDR2: SGHTA, FQGTGA.

This receptor was identified in a woman in her late teens or twenties in good health. J is TRBJ2-1 and V is TRBV7-3; possible D gene TRBD2, 6 bases. Sequencing used central memory CD4+ T cells from blood. The CDR3 region is CASSSGTREQFF. CDR3 bases: TGTGCCAGCAGCTCCGGGACTCGTGAGCAGTTCTTC. Using reference TRBV7-3 and TRBJ2-1 for the parts outside the CDR3, the full variable domain is GAGVSQTPSNKVTEKGKYVELRCDPISGHTALYWYRQSLGQGPEFLIYFQGTGAADDSGLPNDRFFAVRPEGSVSTLKIQRTERGDSAVYLCASSSGTREQFFGPGTRLTVL.